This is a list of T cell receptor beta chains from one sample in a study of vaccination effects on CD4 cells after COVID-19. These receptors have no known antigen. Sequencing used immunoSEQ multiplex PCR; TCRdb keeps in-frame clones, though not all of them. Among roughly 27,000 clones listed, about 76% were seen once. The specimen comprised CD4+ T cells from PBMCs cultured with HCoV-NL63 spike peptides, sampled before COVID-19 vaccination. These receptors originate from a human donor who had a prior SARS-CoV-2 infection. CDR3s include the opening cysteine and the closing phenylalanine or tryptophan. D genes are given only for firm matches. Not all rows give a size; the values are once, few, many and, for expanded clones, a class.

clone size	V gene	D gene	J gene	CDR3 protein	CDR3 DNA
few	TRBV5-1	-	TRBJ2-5	CASSLVGSQETQYF	TGCGCCAGCAGCTTGGTGGGTAGCCAAGAGACCCAGTACTTC
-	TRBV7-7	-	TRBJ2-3	CASRPRLNRGVGTQYF	TGTGCTAGCAGACCCCGTTTGAATAGGGGGGTTGGGACGCAGTATTTT
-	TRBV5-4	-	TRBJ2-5	CASSFNGGQETQYF	TGTGCCAGCAGCTTTAATGGGGGGCAAGAGACCCAGTACTTC
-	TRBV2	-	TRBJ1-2	CASSVDRGYGYTF	TGTGCCAGCAGTGTTGACCGAGGGTATGGCTACACCTTC
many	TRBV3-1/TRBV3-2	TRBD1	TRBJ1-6	CASSLTGGSNSPLHF	TGTGCCAGCAGCCTTACAGGGGGCTCTAATTCACCCCTCCACTTT
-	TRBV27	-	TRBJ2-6	CASRRGPTGANVLTF	TGTGCCAGCAGACGGGGACCCACTGGGGCCAACGTCCTGACTTTC
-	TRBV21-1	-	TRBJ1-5	CASSKARGPQHF	TGTGCCAGCAGCAAGGCCAGGGGGCCCCAGCATTTT
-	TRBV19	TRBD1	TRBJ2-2	CASSIGTGYTGELFF	TGTGCCAGTAGTATAGGGACAGGGTACACCGGGGAGCTGTTTTTT
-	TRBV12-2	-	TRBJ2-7	CASRLRRLLGGATYEQYF	TGTGCAAGTCGCTTACGTAGGCTCCTAGGAGGGGCAACCTACGAGCAGTACTTC
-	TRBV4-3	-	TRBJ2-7	CASSHGFRESYEQYF	TGCGCCAGCAGCCATGGGTTTAGGGAGTCCTACGAGCAGTACTTC
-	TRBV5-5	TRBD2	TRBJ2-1	CASSRGLAGSYNEQFF	TGTGCCAGCAGCCGGGGACTAGCGGGGTCCTACAATGAGCAGTTCTTC
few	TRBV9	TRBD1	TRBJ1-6	CASSTTGDNSPLHF	TGTGCCAGCAGCACGACAGGGGACAATTCACCCCTCCACTTT
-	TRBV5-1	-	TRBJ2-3	CASSPGGPTTDTQYF	TGCGCCAGCAGCCCTGGGGGTCCCACGACGGATACGCAGTATTTT
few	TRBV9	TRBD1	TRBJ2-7	CASSAGTGWQYEQYF	TGTGCCAGCAGCGCCGGGACAGGGTGGCAGTACGAGCAGTACTTC
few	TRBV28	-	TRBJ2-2	CASSIWRGDTGELFF	TGTGCCAGCAGTATTTGGCGGGGAGACACCGGGGAGCTGTTTTTT
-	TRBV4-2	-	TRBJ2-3	CASSQDGQGMGTDTQYF	TGTGCCAGCAGCCAAGACGGTCAGGGTATGGGCACAGATACGCAGTATTTT
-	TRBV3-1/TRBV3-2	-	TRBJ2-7	CASSQGRGRYEQYF	TGTGCCAGCAGCCAGGGCAGGGGCCGCTACGAGCAGTACTTC
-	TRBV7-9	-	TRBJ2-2	CASSKWAYGSPGELFF	TGTGCCAGCAGCAAATGGGCGTACGGGTCCCCCGGGGAGCTGTTTTTT
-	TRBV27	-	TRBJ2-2	CASSFRLYPGENTGELFF	TGTGCCAGCAGTTTTAGACTCTACCCAGGAGAGAACACCGGGGAGCTGTTTTTT
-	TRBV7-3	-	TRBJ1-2	CASSSQGRGGYTF	TGTGCCAGCAGCTCCCAGGGGCGTGGTGGCTACACCTTC
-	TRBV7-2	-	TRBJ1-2	CASSLARDIYGYTF	TGTGCCAGCAGCTTAGCCCGGGACATCTATGGCTACACCTTC
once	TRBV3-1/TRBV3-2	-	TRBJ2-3	CASSQDYLGDTQYF	TGTGCCAGCAGCCAAGATTACCTAGGCGATACGCAGTATTTT
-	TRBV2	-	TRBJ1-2	CASSTGPLYGYTF	TGTGCCAGCAGTACCGGACCGCTTTATGGCTACACCTTC
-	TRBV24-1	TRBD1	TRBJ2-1	CATSEWDRWFF	TGTGCCACCAGTGAATGGGACAGGTGGTTCTTC
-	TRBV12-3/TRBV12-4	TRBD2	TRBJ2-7	CASSIGRGDEQYF	TGTGCCAGCAGTATAGGACGGGGGGACGAGCAGTACTTC
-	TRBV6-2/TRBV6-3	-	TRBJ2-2	CASSRPPGLNTGELFF	TGTGCCAGCAGCCGACCCCCGGGACTCAACACCGGGGAGCTGTTTTTT
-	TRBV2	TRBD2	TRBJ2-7	CASRAGYEQYF	TGTGCCAGCAGAGCGGGGTACGAGCAGTACTTC
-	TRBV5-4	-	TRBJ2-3	CASRGSRRGTDTQYF	TGTGCCAGCAGAGGAAGTCGTAGGGGAACAGATACGCAGTATTTT
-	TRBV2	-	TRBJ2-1	CASSVLLPSSYNEQFF	TGTGCCAGCAGTGTTTTGCTCCCCAGCTCCTACAATGAGCAGTTCTTC
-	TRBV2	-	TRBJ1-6	CASSETGASSPLHF	TGTGCCAGCAGTGAGACAGGAGCTTCTTCACCCCTCCACTTT
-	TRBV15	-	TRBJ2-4	CATGAEVQRRAKNIQYF	TGTGCCACCGGGGCAGAGGTACAGCGGCGCGCCAAAAACATTCAGTACTTC
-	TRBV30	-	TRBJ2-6	CAWSRLRGIRLSGANVLTF	TGTGCCTGGAGCCGCCTTCGGGGCATCCGGCTCTCTGGGGCCAACGTCCTGACTTTC
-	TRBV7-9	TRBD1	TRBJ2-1	CASSFRTGTEKQFF	TGTGCCAGCAGCTTCCGAACAGGGACAGAAAAGCAGTTCTTC
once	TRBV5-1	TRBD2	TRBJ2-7	CASSEASGGLGEQYF	TGCGCCAGCAGCGAGGCCAGCGGGGGGCTGGGGGAGCAGTACTTC
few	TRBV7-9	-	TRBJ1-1	CASSPGTEAFF	TGTGCCAGCAGCCCCGGGACAGAAGCTTTCTTT
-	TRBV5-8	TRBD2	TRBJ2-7	CASSRAGVYEQYF	TGTGCCAGCAGCCGAGCGGGGGTCTACGAGCAGTACTTC
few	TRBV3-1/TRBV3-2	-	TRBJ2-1	CASSQVGGRTEQFF	TGTGCCAGCAGCCAAGTCGGAGGGCGTACTGAGCAGTTCTTC
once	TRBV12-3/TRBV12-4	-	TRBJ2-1	CASKLLGGDRGFF	TGTGCCAGCAAACTCTTAGGGGGTGATCGGGGGTTCTTC
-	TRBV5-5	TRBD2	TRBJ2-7	CASRWEAGGLGEQYF	TGTGCCAGCAGGTGGGAAGCGGGAGGATTGGGCGAGCAGTACTTC
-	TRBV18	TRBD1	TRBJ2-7	CASSAGQDYEQYF	TGTGCCAGCTCGGCGGGACAGGACTACGAGCAGTACTTC
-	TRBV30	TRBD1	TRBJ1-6	CAWSRSGGRGSPLHF	TGTGCCTGGAGTCGCTCAGGGGGCCGCGGTTCACCCCTCCACTTT
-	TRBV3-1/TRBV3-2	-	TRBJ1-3	CVSSPSGGNTIYF	TGTGTCAGCAGCCCGAGCGGCGGAAACACCATATATTTT
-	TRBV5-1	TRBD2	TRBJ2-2	CASCKTSGAPGELFF	TGCGCCAGCTGCAAGACTAGCGGGGCCCCCGGGGAGCTGTTTTTT
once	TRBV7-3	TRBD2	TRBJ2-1	CASSPDSGRDNEQFF	TGTGCCAGCAGCCCCGATAGCGGGAGGGACAATGAGCAGTTCTTC
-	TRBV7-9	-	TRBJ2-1	CASSFSGTLSYNEQFF	TGTGCCAGCAGCTTTAGCGGCACCTTATCCTACAATGAGCAGTTCTTC
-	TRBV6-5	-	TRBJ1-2	CASSTRGGFYGYTF	TGTGCCAGCAGTACCAGAGGGGGGTTCTATGGCTACACCTTC
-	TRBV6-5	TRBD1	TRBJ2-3	CASRFRDRGTTQYF	TGTGCCAGCAGATTCCGGGACAGGGGGACCACGCAGTATTTT
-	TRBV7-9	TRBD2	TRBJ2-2	CASTPPPGLANTGELFF	TGTGCCAGCACCCCGCCCCCGGGACTAGCGAACACCGGGGAGCTGTTTTTT
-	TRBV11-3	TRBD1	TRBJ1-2	CASSSGQGYDYGYTF	TGTGCCAGCAGCTCGGGACAGGGGTATGACTATGGCTACACCTTC
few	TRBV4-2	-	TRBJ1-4	CASSLRQSWEKLFF	TGTGCCAGCAGCCTTCGACAGAGTTGGGAAAAACTGTTTTTT
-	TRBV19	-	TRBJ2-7	CASSSAGGGREQYF	TGTGCCAGTAGTAGTGCAGGGGGAGGTCGAGAGCAGTACTTC
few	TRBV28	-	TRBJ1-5	CASSLYRQPQHF	TGTGCCAGCAGTTTATATCGTCAGCCCCAGCATTTT
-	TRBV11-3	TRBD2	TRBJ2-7	CASSQHELALYEQYF	TGTGCCAGCAGCCAGCATGAACTAGCGTTGTACGAGCAGTACTTC
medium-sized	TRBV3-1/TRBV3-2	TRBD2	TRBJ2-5	CASSQDPGREGRETQYF	TGTGCCAGCAGCCAAGATCCGGGACGGGAGGGCCGGGAGACCCAGTACTTC
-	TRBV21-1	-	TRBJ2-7	CASSKDGQDYEQYF	TGTGCCAGCAGCAAAGATGGACAGGACTACGAGCAGTACTTC
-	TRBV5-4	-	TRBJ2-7	CASSREYEQYF	TGTGCCAGCAGCCGAGAATACGAGCAGTACTTC
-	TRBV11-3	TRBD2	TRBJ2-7	CASSPQGLVHEQYF	TGTGCCAGCAGCCCCCAAGGACTAGTTCACGAGCAGTACTTC
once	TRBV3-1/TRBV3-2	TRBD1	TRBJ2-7	CASSPMAQGSGEQYF	TGTGCCAGCAGCCCTATGGCACAGGGGTCTGGCGAGCAGTACTTC